This TCR beta chain was observed in a study of early T cells in non-severe SARS-CoV-2 infection (dated by TCRdb to about 2021). About the full investigation: Bulk RNA from unsorted whole blood was used for TCR sequencing, so alpha and beta chains could not be paired. General study outcomes and caveats: Matching against VDJdb was skewed toward anti-spike CD8 responses, likely underestimated virus-specific expansions, and missed private and CD4 specificities.

The library was produced with 5' RACE. Sequencing relied on a NextSeq 500. The TCR library protocol attached unique molecular identifiers to individual cDNA molecules to correct for sequencing error and PCR bias. Sequencing covered both TCR alpha and beta chains, and within each sample the abundances of alpha and beta sequences were tightly co-correlated. As for how the authors treated the data: V gene, J gene and CDR3 annotation of TCR sequences was performed with Decombinator V4. Expanded TCRs were defined as changing significantly between any two time points under a Poisson model with p below 0.0001. Abundances of TCRs were expressed as counts per million after normalisation to the total number of TCRs sequenced in each sample. TRAV1-2 paired with TRAJ12, TRAJ20 or TRAJ33 defined MAIT TCRs, while TRAV10 paired with TRAJ18 defined iNKT TCRs. A search of VDJdb, accessed on 1 November 2021, was run for TCRs annotated to CMV, EBV and SARS-CoV-2, with TCRs annotated for multiple antigens excluded. The raw public reads went through TCRdb reprocessing: fastp at Q25, MiXCR clone calling, in-frame beta chains kept. Identical CDR3 proteins give one entry, which carries the most common genes and DNA. The V and J calls and clone size are TCRdb's, not the authors'. Present in this sample are about 61,000 distinct CDR3 sequences, 10% to 13% of which were seen just once. 1.7% of the sample is in the top ten clones.

CDR1 and CDR2 were assigned from the germline V gene as SQVTM and ANQGSEA. The CDR3 has 14 amino acids, counting the end cysteine and phenylalanine. The CDR3 DNA has 42 bases and is translated from base 1. Germline trimming: 3 bases from V, 4 bases from J; junction bases outside gene matches: 7. Set within a cohort of healthcare workers in London, UK, this nested case-control study involved weekly PCR testing of nasopharyngeal swabs along with blood sampling. Healthcare workers were enrolled in the week of the UK lockdown, from 23 to 31 March 2020, and were followed every week for up to roughly 16 weeks. This clonotype occurred a few times. Its antigen is currently not known. No base quality values were provided; no much bigger clone lies one nucleotide off.

Sample: whole blood. The rearranged segments are TRBV29-1 and TRBJ2-3, with 7 central nucleotides matching TRBD2. This TCR was sampled from an adult who was a healthcare worker with PCR-confirmed SARS-CoV-2 infection or an uninfected control (not recorded which). Here the CDR3 is given as CSVDLASGPDTQYF. The nucleotides are TGCAGCGTTGATTTGGCTAGCGGACCAGATACGCAGTATTTT.